One T cell receptor (beta chain) is described in this entry. Its antigen is unknown. The junction departs from the called germline gene at one end, perhaps through a read error. TCR cDNA, made by 5'RACE template switching, carried an added universal primer site and UMIs. TCRdb re-called the 5' RACE reads through MiXCR, storing one row per CDR3 protein. The sample gives hundreds of thousands of distinct CDR3 sequences, 11% of which show up once; more than 15% is in the top ten. The entry originates in a study of T cells after yellow fever vaccination. Study conclusions and caveats: Although the secondary response was weaker, it peaked faster, at day 5 versus 15.

From germline, CDR1 is MNHEY and CDR2 SVGEGT. This CDR3 is built from 12 residues. This receptor was identified in a man between 18 and 29 years old who received the YFV17D yellow fever vaccine. The genes are TRBV6-2 or TRBV6-3 and TRBJ2-7; no clear D. This material consisted of PBMCs, taken on the day of the first yellow fever vaccination. The CDR3 DNA reads TGTACCAGCAGCCCCGCAGATTACGAGCAGTACTTC. As protein: CTSSPADYEQYF.